The 22 T cell receptor beta chains listed next were all sequenced from one sample in a study of memory CD4+ T cells and cytomegalovirus serostatus. The repertoire was sequenced with immunoSEQ multiplex PCR; TCRdb's copy has only in-frame clones and lacks some. This table has 61,000 or so clones, 80% appearing once. The sort gate was single viable CD3+CD4+CD8-CD45RO+ cells for memory CD4+ T cells. Sequenced input: memory CD4+ T cells from blood. These receptors were obtained from an adult in good health and CMV-seronegative. Some clones in this sample may be carry-over from other donors' samples.

This rearrangement joins TRBV5-1 to TRBJ2-3; no firm D call. The CDR3 runs to 15 residues. Looked up from germline, CDR1 is SGHRS and CDR2 is YFSETQ. Deletions cut 0 bases from V and 6 bases from J, with 14 bases between. The CDR3 DNA follows: TGCGCCAGCAGCTTGGAGGATCCTACGTTGGATACGCAGTATTTT. Protein: CASSLEDPTLDTQYF. Drawing the rest from reference TRBV5-1 and TRBJ2-3, the complete variable domain is KAGVTQTPRYLIKTRGQQVTLSCSPISGHRSVSWYQQTPGQGLQFLFEYFSETQRNKGNFPGRFSGRQFSNSRSEMNVSTLELGDSALYLCASSLEDPTLDTQYFGPGTRLTVL.

The rearrangement joins TRBV27 to TRBJ1-1; maybe TRBD1 (6 bases). CDR3 size: 14 residues. The germline V gene has CDR1 MNHEY and CDR2 SMNVEV (reference sequence). Trimming took off 5 bases at V and 4 bases at J, with 14 bases between the two ends. As DNA, the CDR3 is TGTGCCAGCAGTCTCCTCGGGGGCATCACTGAAGCTTTCTTT. The encoded protein is CASSLLGGITEAFF.

The chain carries TRBV7-3 and TRBJ1-1, with D uncertain. This CDR3 has 13 amino acids. Germline CDR1 and CDR2: SGHTA and FQGTGA. The V end was cut by 4 bases, the J end by 0 bases, with 6 bases between. The CDR3 DNA sequence: TGTGCCAGCAGCTACGGGGTGAACACTGAAGCTTTCTTT. As protein: CASSYGVNTEAFF.

This sequence joins TRBV6-1 and TRBJ2-7; maybe TRBD2 (5 bases). Germline loops: CDR1 MNHNS, CDR2 SASEGT. This CDR3 has 15 residues. Trimming removed 5 bases from V and 3 bases from J, with 17 bases in between. CDR3 loop: CASSLQEGGNYEQYF. In DNA, the CDR3 is TGTGCCAGCAGTCTACAAGAGGGTGGCAACTACGAGCAGTACTTC.

V gene TRBV6-1 combines with J gene TRBJ1-5; D gene ambiguous. Trimming cost V 3 bases and J 0 bases, with 12 bases left between them. The CDR3 covers 16 residues. The germline CDR1 and CDR2 sequences are MNHNS and SASEGT. The CDR3 spells CASSDYSAYSNQPQHF. CDR3 in DNA: TGTGCCAGCAGTGATTACTCGGCTTATAGCAATCAGCCCCAGCATTTT.

The V call is TRBV18, the J call TRBJ2-7; maybe TRBD2 (5 bases). In germline, CDR1 is KGHSH, CDR2 LQKENI. This CDR3 region has 12 residues. The ends were cut back, 3 bases at V and 5 bases at J, with 8 bases in the middle. The CDR3, as DNA: TGTGCCAGCTCACCCGAGGGCCACGAGCAGTACTTC. Protein sequence: CASSPEGHEQYF.

The chain employs TRBV5-1 and TRBJ1-6; 8 positions match TRBD1. In germline, CDR1 is SGHRS, CDR2 YFSETQ. The J segment lost 10 bases and the V segment lost 4 bases, leaving 10 bases of the junction unmatched. CDR3 length: 15 residues. CDR3 DNA: TGCGCCAGCAGCCTTCTTGGACAGGGAAGGTCACCCCTCCACTTT. Translating it yields CASSLLGQGRSPLHF.

J is TRBJ1-2 and V is TRBV6-5; no reliable D call. Trimming left V 6 bases short and J 4 bases short, with 12 bases between. Germline loops: CDR1 MNHEY, CDR2 SVGAGI. The CDR3 runs to 13 residues. The CDR3: CASRQDGSYGYTF. The CDR3, as DNA: TGTGCCAGCAGGCAGGACGGATCCTATGGCTACACCTTC.

The chain is built from TRBV30 and TRBJ2-3, with 11 bases that match TRBD2. CDR1 is GTSNPN, CDR2 SVGIG, per germline (reference sequence). J gave up 1 base and V 7 bases, and 10 bases lay outside the gene matches. The CDR3 sequence is 16 residues long. CDR3 amino acids: CALAGGPSPRTDTQYF. CDR3 bases: TGTGCCTTAGCGGGGGGGCCGTCACCCCGCACAGATACGCAGTATTTT.

In nucleotides, the CDR3 is TGTGCCAGCAGCAGGACAGGACTTCAACTACGAGGGCAGTACTTC. It encodes CASSRTGLQLRGQYF. The chain joins TRBV2 to TRBJ2-7, with TRBD1 matching 7 bases. With 6 bases clipped from V and 9 bases from J, the junction kept 17 bases outside the gene matches. This CDR3 contains 15 residues. CDR1 and CDR2 (germline): SNHLY, FYNNEI.

This clone is judged medium-sized (0.01 to 0.1%). This chain joins TRBV11-2 and TRBJ1-1, with no clear D. CDR1 and CDR2 from the germline V gene are SGHAT and FQNNGV. The CDR3 is made up of 11 amino acids. The V gene lost 1 base and the J gene lost 10 bases, with 7 bases spanning the gap. The DNA for the CDR3 is TGTGCCAGCAGCTTAGGGATGGCAGCTTTCTTT. Its protein is CASSLGMAAFF.

V and J are TRBV5-1 and TRBJ1-1, with D possibly being TRBD1 (5 bases). CDR3 length: 16 amino acids. Germline V lookup: CDR1 SGHRS, CDR2 YFSETQ. Deletions cut 4 bases from V and 1 base from J, with 17 bases between. The CDR3 sequence: CASSPGGGRANTEAFF. In DNA, the CDR3 is TGCGCCAGCAGCCCGGGTGGGGGTCGGGCGAACACTGAAGCTTTCTTT.

V usage is TRBV28 and J usage is TRBJ2-7, with TRBD2 identical over 9 bases. J gave up 5 bases and V 2 bases, and 7 bases lay outside the gene matches. This CDR3 is built from 15 residues. Looked up from germline, CDR1 is MDHEN and CDR2 is SYDVKM. As DNA, the CDR3 is TGTGCCAGCAGTTTACCGACTAGCGGAAGGAACGAGCAGTACTTC. Encoded protein: CASSLPTSGRNEQYF. Full variable domain (remainder filled in from reference TRBV28 and TRBJ2-7): DVKVTQSSRYLVKRTGEKVFLECVQDMDHENMFWYRQDPGLGLRLIYFSYDVKMKEKGDIPEGYSVSREKKERFSLILESASTNQTSMYLCASSLPTSGRNEQYFGPGTRLTVT.

The chain couples TRBV28 to TRBJ1-1; D is uncertain. Germline V gives CDR1 MDHEN, CDR2 SYDVKM. V lost 3 bases and J 3 bases, leaving 17 bases between the germline ends. CDR3 length: 16 residues. The CDR3 loop reads CASSLWSPWRYTEAFF. The CDR3 nucleotides read TGTGCCAGCAGTTTGTGGTCACCATGGCGGTACACTGAAGCTTTCTTT.

This clone was found a few times. The chain couples TRBV12-5 to TRBJ2-2; D is unclear. V lost 2 bases to trimming and J lost 8 bases, with 15 bases between them. Germline assignment: CDR1 LGHNT and CDR2 FRNRAP. The CDR3 has 15 residues. The CDR3 DNA sequence: TGTGCTAGTGGTTTGCCTCGAAGGTCGGTGGGGGAGCTGTTTTTT. This gives the protein CASGLPRRSVGELFF.

J is TRBJ1-3 and V is TRBV7-9; no firm D call. The CDR3 totals 16 residues. The germline gives CDR1 SEHNR, CDR2 FQNEAQ (reference sequence). Trimming cost V 3 bases and J 0 bases, with 12 bases left between them. CDR3 sequence: CASSLMGGRSGNTIYF. CDR3 DNA sequence: TGTGCCAGCAGCTTGATGGGCGGACGCTCTGGAAACACCATATATTTT.

The V gene is TRBV28, the J gene TRBJ1-2; TRBD1 is a possible D gene (6 bases). The CDR3 covers 13 residues. V lost 11 bases and J lost 3, with 16 bases in between. Per the germline V gene, CDR1 is MDHEN and CDR2 is SYDVKM. This CDR3 reads CAGGGQLDYGYTF. The DNA of the CDR3 is TGTGCCGGGGGGGGCCAATTGGACTATGGCTACACCTTC.

This chain links TRBV4-3 with TRBJ1-6; no reliable D call. In germline, CDR1 is LGHNA, CDR2 YSLEER. The CDR3 totals 13 residues. V was trimmed by 0 bases and J by 10 bases, leaving 7 bases between them. The DNA of the CDR3 is TGCGCCAGCAGCCAAGATCTATTGTCACCCCTCCACTTT. It specifies CASSQDLLSPLHF.

This chain uses TRBV15 with TRBJ2-1; D remains unclear. V lost 1 base to trimming and J lost 0 bases, with 10 bases between them. This CDR3 is built from 16 residues. Germline CDR1 reads LNHNV; CDR2 reads YYDKDF (reference sequence). The DNA for the CDR3 is TGTGCCACCAGCAGAGGTTTTGACCGCTCCTACAATGAGCAGTTCTTC. It yields the protein CATSRGFDRSYNEQFF.

This chain links TRBV7-2 with TRBJ2-2, with 10 bases fitting TRBD2. Germline V gene data show CDR1 as SGHTA and CDR2 as FQGNSA. Trimming cost V 5 bases and J 5 bases; bases outside gene matches: 5. This CDR3 has 15 residues. CDR3 region: CASSRAGGQTGELFF. In DNA form, the CDR3 reads TGTGCCAGCAGCCGAGCGGGGGGGCAAACCGGGGAGCTGTTTTTT. Supplemented by reference TRBV7-2 and TRBJ2-2, the full variable domain reads GAGVSQSPSNKVTEKGKDVELRCDPISGHTALYWYRQSLGQGLEFLIYFQGNSAPDKSGLPSDRFSAERTGGSVSTLTIQRTQQEDSAVYLCASSRAGGQTGELFFGEGSRLTVL.

This clone was detected only once. The chain joins TRBV5-5 to TRBJ1-3; D might be TRBD1 (6 bases). The CDR3 loop spans 15 amino acids. V dropped 4 bases and J dropped 0 bases, with 11 bases sitting between them. Germline V gene lookup returns CDR1 SGHKS and CDR2 YYEKEE (reference sequence). CDR3 sequence: CASSNLTGSGNTIYF. CDR3 DNA: TGTGCCAGCAGCAACCTGACAGGCTCTGGAAACACCATATATTTT.

The J gene is TRBJ1-2, the V gene TRBV5-4; possibly TRBD1 for D (6 bases). The germline V gene encodes CDR1 SGHNT and CDR2 YYREEE (reference sequence). There are 13 residues in the CDR3. Trimming left V 4 bases short and J 8 bases short, with 15 bases between. The CDR3 sequence: CASSAGGALGYTF. The CDR3 DNA sequence: TGTGCCAGCAGCGCCGGGGGGGCGTTAGGCTACACCTTC.